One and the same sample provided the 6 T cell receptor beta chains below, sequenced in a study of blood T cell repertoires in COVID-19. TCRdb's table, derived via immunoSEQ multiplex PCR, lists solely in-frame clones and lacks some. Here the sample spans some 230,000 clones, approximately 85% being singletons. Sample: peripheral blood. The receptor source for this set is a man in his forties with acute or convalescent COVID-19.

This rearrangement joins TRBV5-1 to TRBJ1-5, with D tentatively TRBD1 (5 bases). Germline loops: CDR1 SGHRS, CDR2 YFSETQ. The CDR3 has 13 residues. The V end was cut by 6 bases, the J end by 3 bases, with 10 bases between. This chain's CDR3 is CASTQQDNQPQHF. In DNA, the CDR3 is TGCGCCAGCACCCAACAGGACAATCAGCCCCAGCATTTT.

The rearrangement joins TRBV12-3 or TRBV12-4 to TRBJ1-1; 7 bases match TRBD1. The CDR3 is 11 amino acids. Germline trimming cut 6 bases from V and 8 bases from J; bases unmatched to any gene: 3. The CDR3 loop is CASRGTEEAFF. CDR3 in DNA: TGTGCCAGCAGGGGGACAGAGGAAGCTTTCTTT.

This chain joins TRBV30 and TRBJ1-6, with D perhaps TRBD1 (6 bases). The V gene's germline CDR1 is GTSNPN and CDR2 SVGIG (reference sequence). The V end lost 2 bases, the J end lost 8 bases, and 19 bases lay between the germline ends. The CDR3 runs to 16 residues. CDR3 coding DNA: TGTGCCTGGAGTCCCCCTTGGGGGGGCCTACATTCACCCCTCCACTTT. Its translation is CAWSPPWGGLHSPLHF.

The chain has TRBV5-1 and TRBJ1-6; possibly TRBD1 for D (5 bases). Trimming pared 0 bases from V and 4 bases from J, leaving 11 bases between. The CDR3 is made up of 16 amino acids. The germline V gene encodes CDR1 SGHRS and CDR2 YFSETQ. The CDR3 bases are TGCGCCAGCAGCTTGGAGACAGAAAGATATAATTCACCCCTCCACTTT. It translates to CASSLETERYNSPLHF.

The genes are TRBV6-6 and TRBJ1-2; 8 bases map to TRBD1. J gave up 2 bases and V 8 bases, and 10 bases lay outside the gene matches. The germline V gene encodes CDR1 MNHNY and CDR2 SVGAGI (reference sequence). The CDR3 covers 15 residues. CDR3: CASGRGTGVNYGYTF. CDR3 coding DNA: TGTGCCAGCGGTCGCGGGACAGGAGTAAACTATGGCTACACCTTC.

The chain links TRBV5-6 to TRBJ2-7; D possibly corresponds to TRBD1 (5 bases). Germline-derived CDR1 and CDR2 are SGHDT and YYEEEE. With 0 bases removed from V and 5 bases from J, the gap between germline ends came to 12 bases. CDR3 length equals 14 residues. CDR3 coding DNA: TGTGCCAGCAGCTTGGGGCAGGGAAGCAACGAGCAGTACTTC. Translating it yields CASSLGQGSNEQYF.